The 25 T cell receptor beta chains reported below all come from one sample, sequenced in a study of blood T cell repertoires in COVID-19. The assay was immunoSEQ multiplex PCR, and TCRdb's table has in-frame clones only and misses some. The repertoire holds about 150,000 clones, with 83% as singletons. Sequencing was carried out using peripheral blood. These receptors originate from a woman of 80 years or more with acute or convalescent COVID-19.

This clone was found a few times. This chain links TRBV27 with TRBJ1-2, with D unclear. The CDR3 length is 10 residues. V was shortened by 11 bases and J by 8 bases, with 12 bases between the two germline ends. The germline gives CDR1 MNHEY, CDR2 SMNVEV (reference sequence). CDR3 in DNA: TGTGCCCCCTCGGGGTCAGGCTACACCTTC. This codes for CAPSGSGYTF.

This chain links TRBV24-1 with TRBJ2-5; D is perhaps TRBD2 (7 bases). CDR3 length: 16 residues. CDR1 and CDR2 from the germline V gene are KGHDR and SFDVKD. The germline V and J ends were trimmed by 7 bases and 3 bases, with 20 bases remaining between them. CDR3 DNA sequence: TGTGCCACCAGCGGATCGGGGGGCCAGGACGAAGAGACCCAGTACTTC. Amino acids: CATSGSGGQDEETQYF.

This clone was detected only once. The V call is TRBV28, the J call TRBJ1-4; D gene uncertain. V was shortened by 6 bases and J by 0 bases, with 8 bases between the two germline ends. The CDR3 extends over 14 amino acids. The germline CDR1 and CDR2 sequences are MDHEN and SYDVKM. The CDR3 here is CASSDGATNEKLFF. CDR3 nucleotide sequence: TGTGCCAGCAGCGACGGAGCAACTAATGAAAAACTGTTTTTT.

V and J are TRBV18 and TRBJ2-1; 9 bases are a match to TRBD2. Germline values: CDR1 KGHSH, CDR2 LQKENI. The CDR3 runs to 15 residues. With V trimmed by 2 bases and J by 3 bases, 2 bases remained unmatched. This CDR3 reads CASSPSSGNYNEQFF. DNA of the CDR3: TGTGCCAGCTCACCATCTAGCGGGAACTACAATGAGCAGTTCTTC.

V gene TRBV9 combines with J gene TRBJ2-1; no reliable D call. V lost 0 bases to trimming and J lost 5 bases, with 9 bases between them. The V gene's germline CDR1 is SGDLS and CDR2 YYNGEE. The CDR3 is 14 amino acids. The DNA of the CDR3 is TGTGCCAGCAGCGTAGTCTCAGAACACAATGAGCAGTTCTTC. This codes for CASSVVSEHNEQFF. Complete variable domain (other parts from reference TRBV9 and TRBJ2-1): DSGVTQTPKHLITATGQRVTLRCSPRSGDLSVYWYQQSLDQGLQFLIQYYNGEERAKGNILERFSAQQFPDLHSELNLSSLELGDSALYFCASSVVSEHNEQFFGPGTRLTVL.

Note on this clone: At one boundary the junction diverges from the germline segment, which might be a read error. The chain is built from TRBV7-2 and TRBJ1-1; TRBD1 matches 11 bases. This CDR3 comprises 13 residues. Looked up from germline, CDR1 is SGHTA and CDR2 is FQGNSA. The CDR3 nucleotides read TGTGCCAGCAGCTTCGGGACAGGGGGGTCCCGGAACTTT. Translated: CASSFGTGGSRNF.

The J gene is TRBJ2-7, the V gene TRBV29-1; 9 nucleotides line up with TRBD2. Trimming removed 6 bases from V and 4 bases from J; junction bases left unmatched: 10. The germline V gene encodes CDR1 SQVTM and CDR2 ANQGSEA. The CDR3 loop spans 14 amino acids. CDR3 nucleotide sequence: TGCAGCGTATTAGTAGCGGGAGCCTCTTACGAGCAGTACTTC. It is translated as CSVLVAGASYEQYF.

The chain employs TRBV11-2 and TRBJ2-5, with TRBD2 matching 8 bases. The germline V gene has CDR1 SGHAT and CDR2 FQNNGV. The CDR3 has 12 residues. J lost 5 bases, V lost 7 bases, and 3 bases had no gene match. The CDR3 reads CASKPGGETQYF. For the CDR3, the DNA is TGTGCCAGCAAACCGGGGGGGGAGACCCAGTACTTC. Based on the CDR3 plus reference TRBV11-2 and TRBJ2-5, the full variable domain is EAGVAQSPRYKIIEKRQSVAFWCNPISGHATLYWYQQILGQGPKLLIQFQNNGVVDDSQLPKDRFSAERLKGVDSTLKIQPAKLEDSAVYLCASKPGGETQYFGPGTRLLVL.

The V gene is TRBV5-8, the J gene TRBJ1-5; D is perhaps TRBD1 (6 bases). This CDR3 has 12 amino acids. V was clipped by 4 bases and J by 9 bases, with 11 bases between them. Looked up from germline, CDR1 is SGHTS and CDR2 is YDEGEE. The CDR3 sequence is CASSLGQGPQHF. DNA of the CDR3: TGTGCCAGCAGCCTGGGACAAGGGCCCCAGCATTTT.

The genes are TRBV4-1 and TRBJ2-3; D possibly corresponds to TRBD1 (6 bases). Germline V gives CDR1 MGHRA, CDR2 YSYEKL. The CDR3 is made up of 13 amino acids. Trimming shortened V by 1 base and J by 4 bases, and 6 bases separated the two germline ends. The CDR3 DNA reads as TGCGCCAGCAGCCAAGGGGGGCCAGATACGCAGTATTTT. This gives the protein CASSQGGPDTQYF.

In DNA, the CDR3 is TGTGCCAGCAGTATCACCGGCTACGAGCAGTACTTC. Protein: CASSITGYEQYF. V and J are TRBV25-1 and TRBJ2-7; D is uncertain. Trimming stripped 5 bases from V and 3 bases from J, with 8 bases between. From germline, CDR1 is MGHDK and CDR2 SYGVNS. This CDR3 has 12 amino acids.

This sequence joins TRBV6-5 and TRBJ1-1; unclear D gene. The CDR3 has 14 amino acids. Germline V gene sequence: CDR1 MNHEY, CDR2 SVGAGI. Between the trimmed V and J ends, which lost 5 bases and 0 bases, there was a span of 10 bases. CDR3 amino acids: CASSPLGMNTEAFF. The CDR3 nucleotides are TGTGCCAGCAGTCCTCTGGGCATGAACACTGAAGCTTTCTTT.

The CDR3, as DNA: TGTGCCAGCAGGAACAATCCTAGCGGGAAATTGTGGTACGAGCAGTACTTC. Protein: CASRNNPSGKLWYEQYF. This chain links TRBV21-1 with TRBJ2-7; TRBD2, the D gene given by the table, was not confirmed from the DNA. TRBV21-1 is shown as a pseudogene. This CDR3 is 17 amino acids long.

In this sample, this clone turned up a few times. The chain joins TRBV19 to TRBJ1-5, with 8 bases fitting TRBD1. This CDR3 region has 14 residues. V shed 6 bases, J shed 5 bases, and the junction held 6 bases outside the gene matches. CDR1 is LNHDA, CDR2 SQIVND, per germline (reference sequence). This chain's CDR3 is CASRDRESHQPQHF. The CDR3 DNA follows: TGTGCCAGTAGGGACAGGGAGTCCCATCAGCCCCAGCATTTT. The variable domain in full, completed from reference TRBV19 and TRBJ1-5, reads DGGITQSPKYLFRKEGQNVTLSCEQNLNHDAMYWYRQDPGQGLRLIYYSQIVNDFQKGDIAEGYSVSREKKESFPLTVTSAQKNPTAFYLCASRDRESHQPQHFGDGTRLSIL.

The chain links TRBV28 to TRBJ1-1; TRBD1 is a possible D gene (5 bases). CDR1 MDHEN and CDR2 SYDVKM come from the germline V gene. The CDR3 length is 14 residues. V was shortened by 6 bases and J by 0 bases, with 11 bases between the two germline ends. CDR3 residues: CASRTGLMNTEAFF. CDR3 coding DNA: TGTGCCAGCAGAACGGGACTTATGAACACTGAAGCTTTCTTT.

The chain carries TRBV10-3 and TRBJ1-5; 9 nucleotides match TRBD1. The CDR3 extends over 15 amino acids. With 6 bases clipped from V and 4 bases from J, the junction kept 7 bases outside the gene matches. The germline V gene has CDR1 ENHRY and CDR2 SYGVKD. CDR3 amino acids: CAISLTGTGNQPQHF. The CDR3 DNA reads TGTGCCATCAGCCTGACCGGGACAGGGAATCAGCCCCAGCATTTT.

This clone has more than one count but fewer than ten. The chain recombines TRBV30 with TRBJ1-6; D gene unclear. The CDR3 runs 13 residues. Trimming removed 3 bases from V and 6 bases from J, with 9 bases in between. Germline CDR1 GTSNPN, CDR2 SVGIG (reference sequence). The CDR3 DNA reads as TGTGCCTGGAGAAGACACAGTAATTCACCCCTCCACTTT. Protein product: CAWRRHSNSPLHF.

The chain recombines TRBV7-8 with TRBJ2-1; D is possibly TRBD1 (5 bases). This CDR3 has 15 amino acids. CDR1 SGHVS and CDR2 FQNEAQ come from the germline V gene. V was shortened by 5 bases and J by 9 bases, with 20 bases between the two germline ends. CDR3 in DNA: TGTGCCAGCAGCCTTAACACCCAAACCCAGGGTGAGCAGTTCTTC. It yields the protein CASSLNTQTQGEQFF. Filled out from reference TRBV7-8 and TRBJ2-1, the complete variable domain reads GAGVSQSPRYKVAKRGQDVALRCDPISGHVSLFWYQQALGQGPEFLTYFQNEAQLDKSGLPSDRFFAERPEGSVSTLKIQRTQQEDSAVYLCASSLNTQTQGEQFFGPGTRLTVL.

The CDR3 loop reads CASSLGQGAEYEQYF. CDR3 coding DNA: TGTGCCAGCAGCTTGGGGCAGGGGGCTGAATACGAGCAGTACTTC. The chain recombines TRBV5-4 with TRBJ2-7; 8 positions match TRBD1. CDR3 size: 15 residues. J lost 4 bases, V lost 0 bases, and 6 bases had no gene match. CDR1 and CDR2 (germline): SGHNT, YYREEE (reference sequence).

The CDR3 nucleotides are TGCGCCAGCAGCCAAGAGCGGGGGACGGATGAGCAGTTCTTC. This encodes CASSQERGTDEQFF. The chain carries TRBV5-1 and TRBJ2-1; 8 bases map to TRBD2. The CDR3 has 14 amino acids. Germline lookup yields CDR1 SGHRS and CDR2 YFSETQ. V lost 4 bases, J lost 8 bases, and 8 bases stayed unmatched.

The chain recombines TRBV5-1 with TRBJ1-2, with unresolved D. The CDR3 spans 13 residues. Germline V gene lookup returns CDR1 SGHRS and CDR2 YFSETQ. Trimming took 0 bases from V and 2 from J, leaving 5 bases between them. In nucleotides, the CDR3 is TGCGCCAGCAGCTTGGACACCAACTATGGCTACACCTTC. Residues: CASSLDTNYGYTF.

A single count supports this clone. In DNA form, the CDR3 reads TGTGCCAGCAGTCGGGGGGTTGGCTTCCAGCAGTTCTTC. It is translated as CASSRGVGFQQFF. This sequence joins TRBV5-5 and TRBJ2-1, with 7 bases aligning to TRBD2. The CDR3 extends over 13 amino acids. V gave up 5 bases and J gave up 11 bases; unmatched junction bases: 10. Germline-derived CDR1 and CDR2 are SGHKS and YYEKEE (reference sequence).

The gene calls are TRBV15 and TRBJ2-5; 9 bases align to TRBD2. The CDR3 spans 16 residues. Germline V CDR1 and CDR2: LNHNV, YYDKDF (reference sequence). Trimming cost V 0 bases and J 2 bases; bases outside gene matches: 4. The DNA of the CDR3 is TGTGCCACCAGCAGAGATGGGACTAGCTGGCAAGAGACCCAGTACTTC. Protein: CATSRDGTSWQETQYF.

The chain carries TRBV7-2 and TRBJ2-7; D remains unclear. Germline CDR1 SGHTA, CDR2 FQGNSA. V gave up 5 bases and J gave up 7 bases, with 18 bases separating them. This CDR3 comprises 14 residues. CDR3 nucleotide sequence: TGTGCCAGCAGCCGCTCCAAGACCCTGCGGGAGCAGTACTTC. As protein: CASSRSKTLREQYF.

This chain links TRBV4-2 with TRBJ1-4, with D perhaps matching TRBD1 (6 bases). Germline V gene lookup returns CDR1 LGHNA and CDR2 YNFKEQ. V shed 0 bases and J shed 8 bases, with 22 bases lying between them. The CDR3 spans 18 residues. CDR3 in amino acids: CASSQDLRPGAGREKLFF. CDR3 in DNA: TGTGCCAGCAGCCAAGATTTGAGGCCAGGGGCGGGTAGGGAAAAACTGTTTTTT.